This T cell receptor (beta chain) was sequenced in a study of T-cell reconstitution after alpha-beta-depleted transplantation in children. Germline V gene data show CDR1 as SGHRS and CDR2 as YFSETQ. With V trimmed by 4 bases and J by 0 bases, 3 bases remained unmatched. The CDR3 runs to 16 residues. During its preparation, the TCRbeta library received unique molecular identifiers. TCRdb reprocessed the PCR reads via MiXCR and lists one record per CDR3 protein. The sample has some 81,000 distinct CDR3 sequences; roughly 13% are singletons. The rearrangement joins TRBV5-1 to TRBJ2-2; 10 bases agree with TRBD1. The origin of this receptor is a male patient under 10 years old who had a stem cell transplant for acute lymphoblastic leukemia, so the T cells may come from the graft donor. Sequenced material: PBMCs, mostly from graft donor cells, taken 180 days after TCRalphabeta/CD19-depleted stem cell transplant. CDR3 protein: CASSPGTGANTGELFF. In nucleotides, the CDR3 is TGCGCCAGCAGCCCGGGGACAGGGGCGAACACCGGGGAGCTGTTTTTT.